The 30 T cell receptor beta chains presented below share a single source sample, sequenced in a study of siplizumab effects on memory and regulatory T cells. Only in-frame clones appear in the TCRdb table, and some are missing; sequencing was by immunoSEQ multiplex PCR. This sample has 95,000 to 110,000 clones, with 85% to 95% found just once. The sample was Tregs sorted from blood. The receptors here all came from a human donor in good health.

The chain couples TRBV19 to TRBJ2-1, with D tentatively TRBD2 (6 bases). This CDR3 comprises 14 residues. Trimming removed 5 bases at V and 5 bases at J, with 13 bases between. Germline lookup yields CDR1 LNHDA and CDR2 SQIVND (reference sequence). CDR3 in DNA: TGTGCCAGTAGTCCGGGGAGGAGGGACAATGAGCAGTTCTTC. It yields the protein CASSPGRRDNEQFF.

V gene TRBV30 combines with J gene TRBJ1-1; no reliable D call. The CDR3 is 12 amino acids. The germline CDR1 and CDR2 sequences are GTSNPN and SVGIG (reference sequence). Trimming cost V 0 bases and J 8 bases, with 10 bases left between them. The CDR3 protein is CAWSVLLGEAFF. The CDR3 DNA reads TGTGCCTGGAGTGTCCTACTCGGGGAAGCTTTCTTT.

The chain employs TRBV5-6 and TRBJ2-3; 12 bases match TRBD1. V was clipped by 4 bases and J by 4 bases; unmatched bases: 4. This CDR3 is 15 amino acids long. Germline CDR1 reads SGHDT; CDR2 reads YYEEEE. Here the CDR3 reads CASSKGTGGADTQYF. The DNA for the CDR3 is TGTGCCAGCAGCAAGGGGACAGGGGGCGCAGATACGCAGTATTTT.

This chain connects TRBV19 to TRBJ1-6; D is undetermined. The CDR3 has 13 amino acids. V was clipped by 6 bases and J by 9 bases, with 12 bases between them. CDR1 and CDR2 (germline): LNHDA, SQIVND (reference sequence). CDR3 nucleotides: TGTGCCAGTAGGGGTAGCTTGGGTTCACCCCTCCACTTT. Protein product: CASRGSLGSPLHF. Variable domain in full (rest from reference TRBV19 and TRBJ1-6): DGGITQSPKYLFRKEGQNVTLSCEQNLNHDAMYWYRQDPGQGLRLIYYSQIVNDFQKGDIAEGYSVSREKKESFPLTVTSAQKNPTAFYLCASRGSLGSPLHFGNGTRLTVT.

This rearrangement joins TRBV7-2 to TRBJ2-7, with unresolved D. From germline, CDR1 is SGHTA and CDR2 FQGNSA. The V gene lost 1 base and the J gene lost 2 bases, with 18 bases spanning the gap. This CDR3 has 17 amino acids. The CDR3 region is CASSLVIDSKIPYEQYF. In DNA form, the CDR3 reads TGTGCCAGCAGCTTAGTTATAGACTCAAAAATTCCCTACGAGCAGTACTTC.

The chain combines TRBV10-3 with TRBJ2-1; 10 nucleotides agree with TRBD2. V was pared by 10 bases and J by 5 bases, with 8 bases of the junction left unmatched. The CDR3 has 14 amino acids. The germline gives CDR1 ENHRY, CDR2 SYGVKD. The CDR3 DNA is TGTGCCACCCTAGGGACTAGCGTTCACAATGAGCAGTTCTTC. Its protein is CATLGTSVHNEQFF.

This chain joins TRBV27 and TRBJ2-6; D possibly uses TRBD1 or TRBD2 (5 bases each). Deletions cut 2 bases from V and 2 bases from J, with 7 bases between. There are 15 residues in the CDR3. Germline V lookup: CDR1 MNHEY, CDR2 SMNVEV (reference sequence). For the CDR3, the DNA is TGTGCCAGCAGTTTACTGGGGGCTGGGGCCAACGTCCTGACTTTC. It codes for CASSLLGAGANVLTF.

In its sample, this clone was seen many times. V is TRBV4-1 and J is TRBJ2-5; D not certain. The CDR3 totals 18 residues. The germline V and J ends were trimmed by 0 bases and 5 bases, with 22 bases remaining between them. In germline, CDR1 is MGHRA, CDR2 YSYEKL. The CDR3 is CASSQDPTSAQATETQYF. The CDR3 DNA is TGCGCCAGCAGCCAAGATCCTACGTCGGCGCAGGCGACGGAGACCCAGTACTTC.

The count of this clone is one. This sequence joins TRBV27 and TRBJ2-7; TRBD1 matches 8 bases. CDR3 length: 14 residues. Per the germline V gene, CDR1 is MNHEY and CDR2 is SMNVEV (reference sequence). V lost 6 bases to trimming and J lost 3 bases; unmatched junction nucleotides: 7. The CDR3 loop reads CASRTGTGFYEQYF. The CDR3 bases are TGTGCCAGCAGAACCGGGACAGGATTCTACGAGCAGTACTTC.

In the case of this clone: Other DNA sequences in the same sample also yield this CDR3. The V call is TRBV7-9, the J call TRBJ2-7; TRBD2 matches 10 bases. Germline V CDR1 and CDR2: SEHNR, FQNEAQ (reference sequence). This CDR3 has 13 amino acids. The V and J ends lost 6 bases and 2 bases, in that order; junction bases with no gene match: 1. This CDR3 is CASSLAGAYEQYF. Written as DNA, the CDR3 is TGTGCCAGCAGTCTAGCGGGAGCCTACGAGCAGTACTTC.

The chain carries TRBV5-4 and TRBJ2-3; D remains unclear. Germline V gives CDR1 SGHNT, CDR2 YYREEE (reference sequence). V lost 1 base, J lost 2 bases, and 14 bases lay in between. This CDR3 has 16 residues. CDR3 sequence reads: CASSLQLDLATDTQYF. CDR3 bases: TGTGCCAGCAGCTTGCAGCTTGACTTAGCCACAGATACGCAGTATTTT.

This chain links TRBV4-1 with TRBJ1-5, with 7 bases aligning to TRBD1. Trimming cost V 2 bases and J 0 bases; bases outside gene matches: 1. In germline, CDR1 is MGHRA, CDR2 YSYEKL. CDR3 length: 15 amino acids. The CDR3 reads CASSQTGVSNQPQHF. CDR3 nucleotide sequence: TGCGCCAGCAGCCAAACAGGGGTTAGCAATCAGCCCCAGCATTTT.

J is TRBJ2-1 and V is TRBV11-2; no firm D call. Germline V CDR1 and CDR2: SGHAT, FQNNGV. This CDR3 region has 11 residues. CDR3 in amino acids: CARARVNEQFF. For the CDR3, the DNA is TGTGCTAGGGCCCGGGTCAATGAGCAGTTCTTC.

The chain employs TRBV2 and TRBJ1-5; D ambiguous. With 6 bases removed from V and 0 bases from J, the gap between germline ends came to 9 bases. Per germline, CDR1 SNHLY and CDR2 FYNNEI. The CDR3 totals 14 residues. DNA for the CDR3: TGTGCCAGCAGCGGTCCCTATAGCAATCAGCCCCAGCATTTT. Its protein is CASSGPYSNQPQHF.

V gene TRBV29-1 combines with J gene TRBJ2-7, with D perhaps given as TRBD1 or TRBD2 (6 bases each). Looked up from germline, CDR1 is SQVTM and CDR2 is ANQGSEA. The CDR3 length is 14 residues. Trimming left V 2 bases short and J 1 base short, with 12 bases between. This chain's CDR3 is CSVEYGGRSYEQYF. In DNA form, the CDR3 reads TGCAGCGTTGAATACGGGGGCAGGTCCTACGAGCAGTACTTC.

The count of this clone is one. V usage is TRBV18 and J usage is TRBJ1-1, with 8 positions matching TRBD1. The V gene's germline CDR1 is KGHSH and CDR2 LQKENI. V dropped 5 bases and J dropped 4; count of bases not matched to a gene: 6. The length of the CDR3 is 14 residues. In nucleotides, the CDR3 is TGTGCCAGCTCAGGACAGGGAGAGGGCACTGAAGCTTTCTTT. Translated: CASSGQGEGTEAFF.

V and J are TRBV15 and TRBJ2-7, with D tentatively TRBD2 (6 bases). V was shortened by 3 bases and J by 2 bases, with 11 bases between the two germline ends. Germline values: CDR1 LNHNV, CDR2 YYDKDF (reference sequence). The CDR3 consists of 14 residues. This CDR3 is CATSSKRAPYEQYF. The CDR3 DNA sequence: TGTGCCACCAGCAGTAAGCGGGCCCCCTACGAGCAGTACTTC.

V is TRBV19 and J is TRBJ1-3; D is unclear. CDR1 and CDR2 from the germline V gene are LNHDA and SQIVND (reference sequence). V gave up 11 bases and J gave up 0 bases, with 11 bases separating them. This CDR3 spans 13 amino acids. CDR3 sequence (DNA): TGTGCCCCGGGCGGTATCTCTGGAAACACCATATATTTT. Translating it yields CAPGGISGNTIYF. The full variable domain, its missing parts supplied by reference TRBV19 and TRBJ1-3, is DGGITQSPKYLFRKEGQNVTLSCEQNLNHDAMYWYRQDPGQGLRLIYYSQIVNDFQKGDIAEGYSVSREKKESFPLTVTSAQKNPTAFYLCAPGGISGNTIYFGEGSWLTVV.

The chain links TRBV29-1 to TRBJ2-7; 9 nucleotides match TRBD1. The CDR3 length is 14 residues. Germline V gives CDR1 SQVTM, CDR2 ANQGSEA. The J segment lost 0 bases and the V segment lost 5 bases, leaving 5 bases of the junction unmatched. The CDR3 region is CSVSEQGASYEQYF. CDR3 bases: TGCAGCGTTAGCGAACAGGGGGCCTCCTACGAGCAGTACTTC.

The V and J genes are TRBV6-4 and TRBJ1-1; D perhaps matches TRBD1 (5 bases). This CDR3 is 13 amino acids long. Per germline, CDR1 MRHNA and CDR2 SNTAGT. Trimming took off 8 bases at V and 4 bases at J, with 14 bases between the two ends. CDR3 nucleotides: TGTGCCAGCGGGGTAGACAGAGGCACTGAAGCTTTCTTT. Protein sequence: CASGVDRGTEAFF.

V and J are TRBV18 and TRBJ2-2; 9 bases agree with TRBD1. The CDR3 has 16 amino acids. Per germline, CDR1 KGHSH and CDR2 LQKENI. Germline trimming cut 3 bases from V and 0 bases from J; bases unmatched to any gene: 2. The CDR3 reads CASSPRDRANTGELFF. In nucleotides, the CDR3 is TGTGCCAGCTCACCGAGGGACAGGGCGAACACCGGGGAGCTGTTTTTT.

The chain combines TRBV7-9 with TRBJ1-2, with D perhaps TRBD1 (6 bases). Germline values: CDR1 SEHNR, CDR2 FQNEAQ (reference sequence). The CDR3 has 14 residues. V shed 5 bases and J shed 2 bases, with 12 bases lying between them. CDR3 sequence: CASSGIRGNYGYTF. For the CDR3, the DNA is TGTGCCAGCAGCGGAATCAGGGGAAACTATGGCTACACCTTC.

The rearrangement links TRBV6-6 to TRBJ2-5; 7 bases are shared with TRBD2. Germline lookup yields CDR1 MNHNY and CDR2 SVGAGI (reference sequence). The CDR3 is 14 residues long. Germline trimming cut 2 bases from V and 5 bases from J; bases unmatched to any gene: 5. The CDR3 sequence is CASSYGGDRETQYF. The CDR3, as DNA: TGTGCCAGCAGTTACGGGGGGGATCGGGAGACCCAGTACTTC.

The chain is built from TRBV18 and TRBJ2-5, with D unresolved. With 0 bases removed from V and 5 bases from J, the gap between germline ends came to 7 bases. Germline CDR1 reads KGHSH; CDR2 reads LQKENI. This CDR3 has 13 residues. In nucleotides, the CDR3 is TGTGCCAGCTCACCACCAGGTCGCGAGACCCAGTACTTC. Its protein is CASSPPGRETQYF.

The chain has TRBV5-1 and TRBJ2-5; D remains ambiguous. The CDR3 contains 11 residues. Trimming shortened V by 1 base and J by 7 bases, and 5 bases separated the two germline ends. The germline gives CDR1 SGHRS, CDR2 YFSETQ. Here the CDR3 reads CASSLSGTQYF. CDR3 DNA sequence: TGCGCCAGCAGCTTGTCCGGGACCCAGTACTTC.

CDR3 nucleotide sequence: TGTGCCAGCAGTGACAGTGCCAATCAGCCCCAGCATTTT. Amino acid sequence: CASSDSANQPQHF. The chain is built from TRBV6-4 and TRBJ1-5; the D is unclear. This CDR3 spans 13 amino acids. Germline CDR1 reads MRHNA; CDR2 reads SNTAGT. The germline V and J ends were trimmed by 2 bases and 3 bases, with 5 bases remaining between them.

This chain connects TRBV18 to TRBJ1-6; TRBD1 matches 9 bases. V gave up 5 bases and J gave up 13 bases; unmatched junction bases: 12. The CDR3 extends over 15 amino acids. Per the germline V gene, CDR1 is KGHSH and CDR2 is LQKENI. The CDR3 is CASSSLPGQGDPLHF. As DNA, the CDR3 is TGTGCCAGCTCATCACTGCCGGGACAGGGAGATCCCCTCCACTTT.

The sample holds a few counts of this clone. This rearrangement joins TRBV13 to TRBJ2-7; the D gene is possibly TRBD1 (6 bases). Germline V gene data show CDR1 as PRHDT and CDR2 as FYEKMQ (reference sequence). The CDR3 has 14 amino acids. Trimming stripped 6 bases from V and 3 bases from J, with 15 bases between. The CDR3 nucleotides are TGTGCCAGCAGTAGGAGCGGACAGATCTACGAGCAGTACTTC. Protein product: CASSRSGQIYEQYF. Full variable domain (missing parts from reference TRBV13 and TRBJ2-7): AAGVIQSPRHLIKEKRETATLKCYPIPRHDTVYWYQQGPGQDPQFLISFYEKMQSDKGSIPDRFSAQQFSDYHSELNMSSLELGDSALYFCASSRSGQIYEQYFGPGTRLTVT.

The chain employs TRBV13 and TRBJ1-1; no reliable D call. Deletions cut 1 base from V and 5 bases from J, with 11 bases between. Germline values: CDR1 PRHDT, CDR2 FYEKMQ (reference sequence). The CDR3 runs 14 residues. CDR3 bases: TGTGCCAGCAGCTTAGTGAAGGGTTGGACTGAAGCTTTCTTT. Protein product: CASSLVKGWTEAFF.

The CDR3 DNA follows: TGTGCCAGCAGCTTAGCGTTAGCGGGAGGTATTACCGGGGAGCTGTTTTTT. Translation: CASSLALAGGITGELFF. The chain links TRBV11-2 to TRBJ2-2, with 10 bases identical to TRBD2. Germline trimming cut 1 base from V and 5 bases from J; bases unmatched to any gene: 7. Germline CDR1 is SGHAT and CDR2 is FQNNGV. The CDR3 is made up of 17 amino acids.